This passage covers 2 T cell receptor beta chains from one sample sequenced in a study of shared clonotypes between healthy human individuals. Profiled with immunoSEQ multiplex PCR; TCRdb holds only in-frame clones, not every one. This table has about 700,000 clones, less than 85% appearing once. The sample consisted of memory CD4+ T cells sorted from blood. The subset: CD45RA-negative fraction. The receptors here all came from a woman aged 25 to 39 in good health.

This clone was seen once. The chain has TRBV30 and TRBJ2-2; 7 positions agree with TRBD2. The CDR3 extends over 12 amino acids. Germline-derived CDR1 and CDR2 are GTSNPN and SVGIG (reference sequence). V lost 7 bases and J lost 5; bases outside the gene matches: 4. CDR3 residues: CASSGGTGELFF. In DNA form, the CDR3 reads TGTGCCTCATCGGGGGGAACCGGGGAGCTGTTTTTT.

The chain carries TRBV19 and TRBJ2-5; weak D call: TRBD2 (6 bases). V was cut by 10 bases and J by 4 bases, with 19 bases left in between. Germline CDR1 is LNHDA and CDR2 is SQIVND (reference sequence). The CDR3 contains 14 residues. DNA for the CDR3: TGTGCCATTCTCTCCAGGACTAAAACAGAGACCCAGTACTTC. Its protein is CAILSRTKTETQYF. Full variable domain (rest looked up from reference TRBV19 and TRBJ2-5): DGGITQSPKYLFRKEGQNVTLSCEQNLNHDAMYWYRQDPGQGLRLIYYSQIVNDFQKGDIAEGYSVSREKKESFPLTVTSAQKNPTAFYLCAILSRTKTETQYFGPGTRLLVL.